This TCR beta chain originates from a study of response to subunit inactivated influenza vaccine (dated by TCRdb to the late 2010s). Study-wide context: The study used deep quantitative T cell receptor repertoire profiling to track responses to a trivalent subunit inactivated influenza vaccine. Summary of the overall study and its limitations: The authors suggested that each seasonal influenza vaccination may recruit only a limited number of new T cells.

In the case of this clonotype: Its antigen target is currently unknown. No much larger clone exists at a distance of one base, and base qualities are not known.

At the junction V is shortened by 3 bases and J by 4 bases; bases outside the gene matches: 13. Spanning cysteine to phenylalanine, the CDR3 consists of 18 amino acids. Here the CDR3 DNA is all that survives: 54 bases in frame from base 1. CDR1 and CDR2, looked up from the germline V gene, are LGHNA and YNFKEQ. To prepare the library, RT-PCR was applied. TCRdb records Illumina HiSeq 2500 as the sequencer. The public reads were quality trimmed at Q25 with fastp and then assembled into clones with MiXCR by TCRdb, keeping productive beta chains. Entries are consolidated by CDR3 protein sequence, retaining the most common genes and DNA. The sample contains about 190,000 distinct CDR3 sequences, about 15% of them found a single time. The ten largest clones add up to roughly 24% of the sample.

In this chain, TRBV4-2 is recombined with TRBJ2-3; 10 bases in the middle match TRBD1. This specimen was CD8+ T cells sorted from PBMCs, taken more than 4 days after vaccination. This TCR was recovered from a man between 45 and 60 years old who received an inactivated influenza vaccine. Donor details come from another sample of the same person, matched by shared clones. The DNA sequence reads TGTGCCAGCAGCCAGACTTTTTTCGGGACAGGGGTTTCAGATACGCAGTATTTT. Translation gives CASSQTFFGTGVSDTQYF.